The 12 T cell receptor beta chains below were found in one sample sequenced in a study of blood T cells in healthy people across ages. Through a sample-barcoded 5' primer and a J-beta primer mix, a second PCR was run for roughly 6 to 11 cycles. Each CDR3 protein is one row after TCRdb ran MiXCR on the 5' RACE reads. This table has some 1.1 million distinct CDR3 sequences, around two fifths appearing once. Material for sequencing was blood. The origin of the receptors is a man aged 18 to 35 in good health.

Only a few counts were recorded for this clonotype. The genes are TRBV5-5 and TRBJ2-3; possible D gene TRBD2, 6 bases. CDR1 is SGHKS, CDR2 YYEKEE, per germline (reference sequence). Trimming took off 1 base at V and 6 bases at J, with 15 bases between the two ends. This CDR3 comprises 15 residues. The CDR3 loop is CASSLWTGGGDTQYF. CDR3 DNA: TGTGCCAGCAGCTTGTGGACCGGCGGAGGGGATACGCAGTATTTT.

J is TRBJ1-5 and V is TRBV4-1; possibly TRBD1 for D (6 bases). CDR3 size: 17 residues. Trimming took off 4 bases at V and 0 bases at J, with 16 bases between the two ends. Germline CDR1 is MGHRA and CDR2 is YSYEKL. The CDR3 DNA sequence: TGCGCCAGCAGCCCTTTGATAGGGGGAGATAGCAATCAGCCCCAGCATTTT. It is translated as CASSPLIGGDSNQPQHF.

The chain couples TRBV29-1 to TRBJ1-4; possible D gene TRBD1, 5 bases. CDR3 size: 13 residues. CDR1 and CDR2 (germline): SQVTM, ANQGSEA. V was pared by 4 bases and J by 3 bases, with 9 bases between. The CDR3 spells CSVVRDANEKLFF. As DNA, the CDR3 is TGCAGCGTTGTTCGGGACGCTAATGAAAAACTGTTTTTT.

This clonotype was found a few times. J is TRBJ2-2 and V is TRBV19; D is possibly TRBD2 (5 bases). Germline CDR1 reads LNHDA; CDR2 reads SQIVND (reference sequence). V was pared by 6 bases and J by 4 bases, with 21 bases between. This CDR3 comprises 17 residues. The CDR3 sequence is CASSNGETTLGTGELFF. The CDR3 DNA reads as TGTGCCAGTAGCAACGGGGAGACGACATTGGGCACCGGGGAGCTGTTTTTT.

The chain carries TRBV5-1 and TRBJ2-7; D not resolved. Near its end, the DNA agrees better with TRBJ2-5, so the J call may be wrong. The V gene's germline CDR1 is SGHRS and CDR2 YFSETQ. CDR3 length: 13 amino acids. CDR3 DNA sequence: TGCGCCAGCAGCGTGGAGACGGGAGAGACCCAGTACTTC. Translation gives CASSVETGETQYF.

This chain connects TRBV12-5 to TRBJ1-2; no reliable D call. CDR1 and CDR2 (germline): LGHNT, FRNRAP. The V end lost 6 bases, the J end lost 6 bases, and 23 bases lay between the germline ends. CDR3 length: 16 amino acids. The CDR3 DNA sequence: TGTGCTAGTGGGATCGATTGGAGGGCGTCCCTTCATGGCTACACCTTC. Its translation is CASGIDWRASLHGYTF.

This clonotype was detected a few times. J is TRBJ2-2 and V is TRBV29-1; D possibly corresponds to TRBD1 (5 bases). The V end was cut by 4 bases, the J end by 3 bases, with 9 bases between. The germline CDR1 and CDR2 sequences are SQVTM and ANQGSEA. The CDR3 totals 13 residues. CDR3 coding DNA: TGCAGCGTTGGGCAGGGTTACACCGGGGAGCTGTTTTTT. Protein product: CSVGQGYTGELFF.

Regarding this clonotype: A much larger clone differs by one base, so this may be a read error. The chain couples TRBV11-2 to TRBJ2-1; D gene unclear. The better agreement between TRBJ2-7 and the DNA end casts doubt on the J call. This CDR3 is built from 14 residues. Germline V gene data show CDR1 as SGHAT and CDR2 as FQNNGV. CDR3 DNA: TGTGCCAGCAGCCAAACATCTACCTACAATGAGCAGTACTTC. Translating gives CASSQTSTYNEQYF.

This clonotype was seen more than once but under ten times. The chain recombines TRBV18 with TRBJ2-5; the D is unclear. The V end lost 1 base, the J end lost 2 bases, and 8 bases lay between the germline ends. The CDR3 is made up of 14 amino acids. Germline lookup yields CDR1 KGHSH and CDR2 LQKENI. CDR3 sequence (DNA): TGTGCCAGCTCACCACGGGCAGATCAAGAGACCCAGTACTTC. Protein sequence: CASSPRADQETQYF.

V is TRBV5-5 and J is TRBJ2-5; D might be TRBD1 (5 bases). The CDR3 is 13 residues long. Germline-derived CDR1 and CDR2 are SGHKS and YYEKEE (reference sequence). V shed 4 bases and J shed 0 bases, with 7 bases lying between them. CDR3 sequence reads: CASSGANQETQYF. CDR3 DNA: TGTGCCAGCAGCGGGGCCAACCAAGAGACCCAGTACTTC.

This rearrangement joins TRBV20-1 to TRBJ1-1; 7 positions match TRBD1. CDR1 is DFQATT, CDR2 SNEGSKA, per germline (reference sequence). The CDR3 is 12 residues long. V gave up 6 bases and J gave up 3 bases; unmatched junction bases: 4. The CDR3 sequence is CSARQGYTEAFF. DNA of the CDR3: TGCAGTGCCCGACAGGGTTACACTGAAGCTTTCTTT.

The chain uses TRBV6-2 or TRBV6-3 and TRBJ2-1; no clear D. Trimming shortened V by 2 bases and J by 7 bases, and 12 bases separated the two germline ends. The CDR3 contains 14 residues. Germline CDR1 is MNHEY and CDR2 is SVGEGT. The CDR3 sequence is CASSYGLEINEQFF. The CDR3 DNA reads as TGTGCCAGCAGTTACGGTCTGGAGATAAATGAGCAGTTCTTC.